The 20 T cell receptor beta chains reported below all come from one sample, sequenced in a study of control samples from healthy donors and cancer patients. The protocol was immunoSEQ multiplex PCR, while the TCRdb copy is restricted to in-frame clones and leaves out a portion. The data contain approximately 98,000 clones, approximately 82% of them singletons. The sample comprised blood. All receptors derive from a man between 18 and 29 years old in good health.

V and J are TRBV29-1 and TRBJ2-5; the match to TRBD2 covers 13 bases. The germline CDR1 and CDR2 sequences are SQVTM and ANQGSEA. V was clipped by 4 bases and J by 4 bases; unmatched bases: 0. The CDR3 covers 13 residues. The CDR3 region has the DNA TGCAGCGTTGGGACTAGCGGGGGAGAGACCCAGTACTTC. Encoded protein: CSVGTSGGETQYF.

The chain carries TRBV6-4 and TRBJ2-2, with 7 bases that match TRBD1. CDR1 and CDR2 from the germline V gene are MRHNA and SNTAGT. V dropped 5 bases and J dropped 0; count of bases not matched to a gene: 3. The CDR3 is made up of 15 amino acids. CDR3 sequence: CASSTQGANTGELFF. The CDR3 nucleotides read TGTGCCAGCAGTACCCAGGGGGCGAACACCGGGGAGCTGTTTTTT.

For this clone: This sample also contains other DNA sequences that code for the same CDR3. The chain uses TRBV6-2 or TRBV6-3 and TRBJ2-6, with D maybe TRBD1 (6 bases). The CDR3 length is 15 residues. Germline assignment: CDR1 MNHEY and CDR2 SVGEGT. The V gene lost 3 bases and the J gene lost 2 bases, with 8 bases spanning the gap. In DNA form, the CDR3 reads TGTGCCAGCAGTTATGGGGGCCCTGGGGCCAACGTCCTGACTTTC. Amino acids: CASSYGGPGANVLTF.

A few counts support this clone. This chain joins TRBV30 and TRBJ1-6; D is unclear. Germline V gene lookup returns CDR1 GTSNPN and CDR2 SVGIG (reference sequence). This CDR3 contains 15 residues. DNA for the CDR3: TGTGCACTGCGGTACAGCCAAGGACGTAGGTCACCCCTCCACTTT. Translated, it gives CALRYSQGRRSPLHF.

Concerning this clone: Other DNA sequences in the same sample also yield this CDR3. The chain combines TRBV6-5 with TRBJ1-1; TRBD1 might be the D (5 bases). The length of the CDR3 is 13 residues. The germline V gene encodes CDR1 MNHEY and CDR2 SVGAGI. Trimming shortened V by 6 bases and J by 0 bases, and 8 bases separated the two germline ends. The CDR3 sequence: CASRRGVNTEAFF. CDR3 DNA sequence: TGTGCCAGCAGGAGGGGTGTGAACACTGAAGCTTTCTTT.

The chain recombines TRBV2 with TRBJ2-7; D remains unclear. This CDR3 contains 13 residues. Per the germline V gene, CDR1 is SNHLY and CDR2 is FYNNEI. V was clipped by 2 bases and J by 6 bases, with 11 bases between them. CDR3 sequence reads: CASSEIRGPEQYV. The DNA of the CDR3 is TGTGCCAGCAGTGAAATACGTGGACCCGAGCAGTACGTC.

The gene calls are TRBV19 and TRBJ2-7, with 9 nucleotides matching TRBD1. The CDR3 length is 15 residues. J was trimmed by 5 bases and V by 3 bases; bases with no gene match: 8. The germline V gene has CDR1 LNHDA and CDR2 SQIVND (reference sequence). Here the CDR3 DNA reads TGTGCCAGTAGTATGGACAGGGGAGACGGTGACGAGCAGTACTTC. Protein sequence: CASSMDRGDGDEQYF. Complete variable domain (other parts from reference TRBV19 and TRBJ2-7): DGGITQSPKYLFRKEGQNVTLSCEQNLNHDAMYWYRQDPGQGLRLIYYSQIVNDFQKGDIAEGYSVSREKKESFPLTVTSAQKNPTAFYLCASSMDRGDGDEQYFGPGTRLTVT.

The gene calls are TRBV11-1 and TRBJ2-1, with 8 bases matching TRBD2. The germline CDR1 and CDR2 sequences are SGHAT and FQDESV (reference sequence). The V and J ends lost 5 bases and 1 base, in that order; junction bases with no gene match: 4. This CDR3 comprises 15 residues. For the CDR3, the DNA is TGTGCCAGCAGCCCCGGGGGGGCATCCTACAATGAGCAGTTCTTC. Its translation is CASSPGGASYNEQFF. Full variable domain (remainder filled in from reference TRBV11-1 and TRBJ2-1): EAEVAQSPRYKITEKSQAVAFWCDPISGHATLYWYRQILGQGPELLVQFQDESVVDDSQLPKDRFSAERLKGVDSTLKIQPAELGDSAMYLCASSPGGASYNEQFFGPGTRLTVL.

V is TRBV25-1 and J is TRBJ1-4; D is undetermined. The germline V gene has CDR1 MGHDK and CDR2 SYGVNS. V gave up 3 bases and J gave up 0 bases, with 14 bases separating them. This CDR3 region has 17 residues. CDR3 amino acids: CASSEATGLATNEKLFF. For the CDR3, the DNA is TGTGCCAGCAGTGAGGCAACCGGGCTTGCAACTAATGAAAAACTGTTTTTT. The full variable domain, with the rest looked up from reference TRBV25-1 and TRBJ1-4, is EADIYQTPRYLVIGTGKKITLECSQTMGHDKMYWYQQDPGMELHLIHYSYGVNSTEKGDLSSESTVSRIRTEHFPLTLESARPSHTSQYLCASSEATGLATNEKLFFGSGTQLSVL.

The chain couples TRBV5-5 to TRBJ2-7; D unclear. Looked up from germline, CDR1 is SGHKS and CDR2 is YYEKEE (reference sequence). This CDR3 has 15 residues. Between the trimmed V and J ends, which lost 0 bases and 0 bases, there was a span of 10 bases. In nucleotides, the CDR3 is TGTGCCAGCAGCTTGGGGCAATTCCCCTCCTACGAGCAGTACTTC. Amino acids: CASSLGQFPSYEQYF.

V usage is TRBV5-1 and J usage is TRBJ2-3; 10 bases align to TRBD1. CDR3 length: 17 residues. The V gene's germline CDR1 is SGHRS and CDR2 YFSETQ. V dropped 2 bases and J dropped 2; count of bases not matched to a gene: 8. CDR3 sequence: CASSFRSGTGDTDTQYF. Here the CDR3 DNA reads TGCGCCAGCAGCTTCCGCTCCGGGACAGGGGACACAGATACGCAGTATTTT.

This chain connects TRBV28 to TRBJ1-1, with D possibly matching TRBD1 (6 bases). The CDR3 covers 14 residues. The germline V and J ends were trimmed by 5 bases and 11 bases, with 21 bases remaining between them. From germline, CDR1 is MDHEN and CDR2 SYDVKM. Here the CDR3 reads CASSTPHRAIYAFF. Here the CDR3 DNA reads TGTGCCAGCAGTACACCTCACAGGGCGATTTATGCTTTCTTT.

The genes are TRBV6-2 or TRBV6-3 and TRBJ1-5, with D possibly matching TRBD1 (5 bases). CDR1 and CDR2 (germline): MNHEY, SVGEGT. This CDR3 contains 15 residues. The V end was cut by 2 bases, the J end by 0 bases, with 8 bases between. CDR3 region: CASSYPDSSNQPQHF. The CDR3 nucleotides are TGTGCCAGCAGTTACCCCGACAGTAGCAATCAGCCCCAGCATTTT.

The chain combines TRBV6-5 with TRBJ2-1, with D tentatively TRBD1 (6 bases). The CDR3 has 15 amino acids. From germline, CDR1 is MNHEY and CDR2 SVGAGI. Trimming removed 7 bases at V and 8 bases at J, with 21 bases between. CDR3 DNA: TGTGCCAGCACCCTCGACAGGCCGGATTTCGATGAGCAGTTCTTC. Amino acid sequence: CASTLDRPDFDEQFF.

The chain joins TRBV10-3 to TRBJ2-4; weak D call: TRBD2 (6 bases). Deletions cut 0 bases from V and 0 bases from J, with 9 bases between. The CDR3 sequence is 16 residues long. Germline values: CDR1 ENHRY, CDR2 SYGVKD. The CDR3 is CAISESGGLAKNIQYF. The CDR3 DNA is TGTGCCATCAGTGAGTCGGGGGGACTAGCCAAAAACATTCAGTACTTC.

This clone was detected only a few times. This chain joins TRBV12-3 or TRBV12-4 and TRBJ1-2; the match to TRBD1 covers 7 bases. The CDR3 length is 13 residues. The V segment lost 6 bases and the J segment 5 bases; nucleotides outside the gene matches: 6. CDR3 DNA: TGTGCCAGCAGCGAGGGGGCGCGGTATGGCTACACCTTC. It is translated as CASSEGARYGYTF.

The rearrangement joins TRBV27 to TRBJ1-4; TRBD1 matches 10 bases. The V and J ends lost 2 bases and 8 bases, in that order; junction bases with no gene match: 11. Germline V gene sequence: CDR1 MNHEY, CDR2 SMNVEV (reference sequence). CDR3 size: 17 residues. CDR3 coding DNA: TGTGCCAGCAGTTTACGAGACAGGGGGCTCTATGAGGAAAAACTGTTTTTT. It is translated as CASSLRDRGLYEEKLFF.

The chain joins TRBV5-1 to TRBJ1-1, with TRBD1 matching 9 bases. The CDR3 has 16 amino acids. CDR1 is SGHRS, CDR2 YFSETQ, per germline. Losses at the gene ends were 3 bases for V and 1 base for J; bases not matched to a gene: 7. The CDR3 region is CASSSLQGAGNTEAFF. In DNA form, the CDR3 reads TGCGCCAGCAGCTCGTTACAGGGGGCAGGGAACACTGAAGCTTTCTTT.

The chain couples TRBV7-2 to TRBJ2-5; 9 bases map to TRBD2. Trimming at V came to 8 bases and at J to 2 bases, leaving 12 bases not matched to a gene. The CDR3 covers 16 residues. Germline lookup yields CDR1 SGHTA and CDR2 FQGNSA. CDR3 region: CASQPNSGGLQETQYF. The CDR3 bases are TGTGCCAGCCAACCTAATAGCGGGGGCTTGCAAGAGACCCAGTACTTC.

The sample holds one count of this clone. The V and J genes are TRBV6-2 or TRBV6-3 and TRBJ2-4; 13 positions agree with TRBD2. This CDR3 spans 20 amino acids. CDR1 MNHEY and CDR2 SVGEGT come from the germline V gene. The ends lost 5 bases at V and 0 bases at J; junction bases unmatched: 13. The DNA of the CDR3 is TGTGCCAGCAGTCCCGGGACTAGCGGGGAGTCACAACTAGCCAAAAACATTCAGTACTTC. As protein: CASSPGTSGESQLAKNIQYF.